This record covers a single T cell receptor (beta chain). No antigen is known for it. One entry per CDR3 protein, called by TCRdb with MiXCR from the RACE reads. The sample holds 80,000 to 100,000 distinct CDR3 sequences, approximately 9.3% seen once. The sample comes from a study of human T cells and chemical hapten exposure. For the study at large: Patch tests put 0.01% DPC on the upper back, read at 6 days. Study observations and caveats: Because they had alopecia, donors may respond immunologically unlike healthy people. Counts of expanded TCRs at PT1 were positively correlated with patch test score.

Looked up from germline, CDR1 is MGHRA and CDR2 is YSYEKL. CDR3 length: 15 amino acids. The trim removed 2 bases at V and 7 bases at J, leaving 8 bases unmatched. Sample time point: patch test 2, 6 weeks after DPC sensitization. This sample's treatment: therapeutic diphenylcyclopropenone sensitization with weekly scalp DPC. Alopecia patients deemed DPC-suitable, aged 18 to 70, excluding pregnancy. The chain carries TRBV4-1 and TRBJ2-1; 7 bases line up with TRBD2. This TCR derives from a woman aged 35 to 49 with alopecia areata. Some clones in this sample may be carry-over from other donors' samples. The input for sequencing was whole blood, taken in connection with sensitization to the hapten diphenylcyclopropenone (DPC). Here the CDR3 reads CASSQQRDMRNEQFF. The CDR3 region has the DNA TGCGCCAGCAGCCAACAGCGGGATATGAGAAATGAGCAGTTCTTC.